This T cell receptor beta chain appears in the sequencing data of a study of blood T cell repertoires in COVID-19. Study background: Samples taken during acute and convalescent COVID-19 were collected in the United States, Italy and Spain. The analysed material was cDNA or gDNA that came from T cells, B-cell-depleted T cells, or PBMCs.

The CDR3 has 13 amino acids. The V gene lost 0 bases and the J gene lost 7 bases, with 9 bases spanning the gap. Germline CDR1 KGHSH, CDR2 LQKENI. This clone appeared a few times. Per the original data handling: Estimation of nucleated cell counts was performed using reference gene primer amplification. This table comes from immunoSEQ multiplex PCR, and its TCRdb copy is limited to in-frame clones, with some not included. V, J and clone size were drawn from that table, and D and trimming were deduced from the DNA. Among 250,000 to 300,000 clones listed, more than 75% were seen once. The TCR sequence derives from a woman aged 40 to 49 who had recovered from COVID-19. This chain links TRBV18 with TRBJ1-2, with a possible D match to TRBD1 (5 bases). Sequenced input: peripheral blood. CDR3 loop: CASSPPGQRGYTF. CDR3 DNA sequence: TGTGCCAGCTCACCACCGGGGCAGCGTGGCTACACCTTC.